This TCR beta chain was profiled in a study of blood T cell repertoires in COVID-19. Across the whole study: Donors in the United States, Italy and Spain gave samples during acute or convalescent COVID-19. Sources were T cells, B-cell-depleted T cells, or PBMCs; the material itself was cDNA or gDNA.

In the source study's methods: Reference gene primer amplification gave nucleated cell count estimates. Here immunoSEQ multiplex PCR was the method, and the copy in TCRdb shows in-frame clones only, minus some. From that table come the V and J calls and clone size; the DNA was used to work out D and trimming. The top ten hold about 13% of the sample, which has around 190,000 clones, 84% seen once. This CDR3 contains 16 residues. Trimming took 5 bases from V and 0 from J, leaving 14 bases between them. Germline CDR1 is SNHLY and CDR2 is FYNNEI. The material sequenced was peripheral blood. The chain uses TRBV2 and TRBJ2-1; TRBD1 might be the D (7 bases). This TCR was sampled from a human donor in a cohort sampled during active COVID-19. The CDR3: CASSTDREDSYNEQFF. For the CDR3, the DNA is TGTGCCAGCAGTACCGACAGGGAGGACTCCTACAATGAGCAGTTCTTC. The variable domain in full, with the rest retrieved from reference TRBV2 and TRBJ2-1, is EPEVTQTPSHQVTQMGQEVILRCVPISNHLYFYWYRQILGQKVEFLVSFYNNEISEKSEIFDDQFSVERPDGSNFTLKIRSTKLEDSAMYFCASSTDREDSYNEQFFGPGTRLTVL.